One and the same sample provided the 25 T cell receptor beta chains below, sequenced in a study of cytomegalovirus exposure and HLA in healthy donors. 13 Jbeta primers and 60 Vbeta primers were used for the PCR. The assay was immunoSEQ multiplex PCR, and TCRdb's table has in-frame clones only and misses some. The data show approximately 120,000 clones, with 74% seen just once and more than 2% held by the top ten. The sequenced sample consisted of PBMCs. Source of these receptors: a human donor in good health.

The genes are TRBV6-5 and TRBJ2-5; D possibly corresponds to TRBD2 (6 bases). The CDR3 loop spans 15 amino acids. The germline gives CDR1 MNHEY, CDR2 SVGAGI. The V and J ends lost 7 bases and 5 bases respectively, with 20 bases between them. The CDR3 reads CASKPSGLWRETQYF. The CDR3 bases are TGTGCCAGCAAACCCTCGGGACTCTGGCGGGAGACCCAGTACTTC.

About this clone: At one boundary the junction diverges from the germline segment, which might be a read error. V gene TRBV7-7 combines with J gene TRBJ2-5, with D maybe TRBD1 (6 bases). The CDR3 runs to 14 residues. Germline V CDR1 and CDR2: SSHAT, FNYEAQ (reference sequence). The CDR3 loop is CASSSTGMKETQYF. The CDR3 DNA is TGTGCTAGCAGCTCCACAGGGATGAAAGAGACCCAGTACTTC.

V usage is TRBV11-2 and J usage is TRBJ1-1; 10 bases fit TRBD1. The CDR3 contains 16 residues. V lost 5 bases and J lost 3; bases outside the gene matches: 9. Germline CDR1 and CDR2: SGHAT and FQNNGV. Written as DNA, the CDR3 is TGTGCCAGCAGCCCGGGACAGGGGAAGGCGTACACTGAAGCTTTCTTT. This codes for CASSPGQGKAYTEAFF.

This chain links TRBV4-1 with TRBJ2-3; D is unresolved. The V end was cut by 8 bases, the J end by 1 base, with 4 bases between. Germline CDR1 is MGHRA and CDR2 is YSYEKL. The CDR3 extends over 11 amino acids. The CDR3 DNA is TGCGCCAGCCAGGGCACAGATACGCAGTATTTT. Protein: CASQGTDTQYF.

V is TRBV18 and J is TRBJ2-7, with D perhaps matching TRBD2 (6 bases). V was trimmed by 3 bases and J by 2 bases, leaving 11 bases between them. Germline values: CDR1 KGHSH, CDR2 LQKENI. This CDR3 region has 14 residues. The CDR3 DNA reads as TGTGCCAGCTCACCCGCGGGACTTGCCTACGAGCAGTACTTC. Protein sequence: CASSPAGLAYEQYF.

The chain is built from TRBV7-6 and TRBJ2-3, with 8 nucleotides matching TRBD1. The CDR3 is 16 amino acids. Germline CDR1 is SGHVS and CDR2 is FNYEAQ. The junction had 10 bases not matched to a gene; V was cut back by 5 bases and J by 3 bases. As DNA, the CDR3 is TGTGCCAGCAGCCCCCAGGGGGCGCTTGGAACAGATACGCAGTATTTT. Its translation is CASSPQGALGTDTQYF.

This chain uses TRBV5-1 with TRBJ1-3, with D perhaps matching TRBD1 (6 bases). This CDR3 contains 15 residues. Looked up from germline, CDR1 is SGHRS and CDR2 is YFSETQ. The V end was cut by 0 bases, the J end by 5 bases, with 12 bases between. The CDR3 spells CASSLAADSRNTIYF. CDR3 DNA: TGCGCCAGCAGCTTGGCCGCGGACAGTAGAAACACCATATATTTT.

The rearrangement uses TRBV7-8 and TRBJ1-4; a possible D gene is TRBD1 (5 bases). The V gene's germline CDR1 is SGHVS and CDR2 FQNEAQ. This CDR3 contains 14 residues. Trimming removed 5 bases from V and 6 bases from J, with 13 bases in between. The CDR3 protein is CASSPMTVDEKLFF. The CDR3 DNA sequence: TGTGCCAGCAGCCCGATGACAGTGGATGAAAAACTGTTTTTT.

The chain carries TRBV19 and TRBJ1-1; D possibly corresponds to TRBD1 (6 bases). Germline V gene lookup returns CDR1 LNHDA and CDR2 SQIVND (reference sequence). The CDR3 has 12 residues. Trimming stripped 7 bases from V and 5 bases from J, with 11 bases between. CDR3 in DNA: TGTGCCAGTAACAGGGTAGGTACTGAAGCTTTCTTT. As protein: CASNRVGTEAFF.

The chain recombines TRBV19 with TRBJ1-1; a possible D gene is TRBD1 (5 bases). V lost 2 bases and J 5 bases, leaving 9 bases between the germline ends. The germline gives CDR1 LNHDA, CDR2 SQIVND (reference sequence). CDR3 length: 13 amino acids. CDR3: CASSISRGTEAFF. The CDR3 region has the DNA TGTGCCAGTAGTATAAGTAGGGGAACTGAAGCTTTCTTT. The complete variable domain, with remaining parts taken from reference TRBV19 and TRBJ1-1, reads DGGITQSPKYLFRKEGQNVTLSCEQNLNHDAMYWYRQDPGQGLRLIYYSQIVNDFQKGDIAEGYSVSREKKESFPLTVTSAQKNPTAFYLCASSISRGTEAFFGQGTRLTVV.

V and J are TRBV2 and TRBJ2-7; 12 bases map to TRBD2. There are 15 residues in the CDR3. Per germline, CDR1 SNHLY and CDR2 FYNNEI. V was pared by 6 bases and J by 5 bases, with 8 bases of the junction left unmatched. CDR3 region: CASRKTSGSGNEQYF. The CDR3 nucleotides read TGTGCCAGCAGGAAGACTAGCGGGAGTGGAAACGAGCAGTACTTC.

V is TRBV6-1 and J is TRBJ1-1; D gene unclear. Looked up from germline, CDR1 is MNHNS and CDR2 is SASEGT. The CDR3 length is 13 residues. The germline V and J ends were trimmed by 6 bases and 1 base, with 9 bases remaining between them. The CDR3 loop is CASRGRTNTEAFF. The CDR3 DNA is TGTGCCAGCAGGGGCAGAACGAACACTGAAGCTTTCTTT.

Here the CDR3 reads CASSDKTGQSYEQYF. The CDR3 DNA is TGTGCCAGCTCAGATAAAACAGGACAGAGCTACGAGCAGTACTTC. The chain couples TRBV18 to TRBJ2-7; D may be TRBD1 (6 bases). Germline lookup yields CDR1 KGHSH and CDR2 LQKENI. The CDR3 contains 15 residues. Trimming stripped 5 bases from V and 3 bases from J, with 17 bases between.

The chain links TRBV5-1 to TRBJ2-2; TRBD1 matches 9 bases. The CDR3 extends over 17 amino acids. Germline V gene sequence: CDR1 SGHRS, CDR2 YFSETQ. V was clipped by 3 bases and J by 1 base; unmatched bases: 7. Here the CDR3 DNA reads TGCGCCAGCAGCTACTACCCGGGACAGGGGAACACCGGGGAGCTGTTTTTT. This gives the protein CASSYYPGQGNTGELFF. The whole variable domain, remainder taken from reference TRBV5-1 and TRBJ2-2, is KAGVTQTPRYLIKTRGQQVTLSCSPISGHRSVSWYQQTPGQGLQFLFEYFSETQRNKGNFPGRFSGRQFSNSRSEMNVSTLELGDSALYLCASSYYPGQGNTGELFFGEGSRLTVL.

The rearrangement links TRBV2 to TRBJ2-5; perhaps TRBD2 as D (5 bases). The CDR3 runs to 13 residues. V dropped 6 bases and J dropped 5 bases, with 13 bases sitting between them. Germline V lookup: CDR1 SNHLY, CDR2 FYNNEI. CDR3 sequence (DNA): TGTGCCAGCAGCTCAACTAGATTCGAGACCCAGTACTTC. Translating gives CASSSTRFETQYF.

The V gene is TRBV5-1, the J gene TRBJ2-3, with D perhaps matching TRBD2 (7 bases). The CDR3 is 18 amino acids. Per the germline V gene, CDR1 is SGHRS and CDR2 is YFSETQ. V was trimmed by 3 bases and J by 1 base, leaving 21 bases between them. The CDR3 DNA reads as TGCGCCAGCAGCTCTCACCTCCCCGGGGGGCGAGGCACAGATACGCAGTATTTT. Amino acid sequence: CASSSHLPGGRGTDTQYF. Based on the CDR3 plus reference TRBV5-1 and TRBJ2-3, the full variable domain is KAGVTQTPRYLIKTRGQQVTLSCSPISGHRSVSWYQQTPGQGLQFLFEYFSETQRNKGNFPGRFSGRQFSNSRSEMNVSTLELGDSALYLCASSSHLPGGRGTDTQYFGPGTRLTVL.

This CDR3 reads CASSPRTGVMNTEAFF. In DNA form, the CDR3 reads TGTGCCAGCAGCCCCAGGACAGGGGTTATGAACACTGAAGCTTTCTTT. The chain has TRBV28 and TRBJ1-1; 9 bases map to TRBD1. Germline V gene lookup returns CDR1 MDHEN and CDR2 SYDVKM. This CDR3 is 16 amino acids long. The trim removed 6 bases at V and 0 bases at J, leaving 8 bases unmatched.

The rearrangement uses TRBV2 and TRBJ1-5; possibly TRBD1 for D (6 bases). CDR1 is SNHLY, CDR2 FYNNEI, per germline. The CDR3 totals 14 residues. V was cut by 4 bases and J by 10 bases, with 17 bases left in between. The CDR3 loop is CASSGGGTTGPQHF. The CDR3 nucleotides read TGTGCCAGCAGTGGGGGGGGGACAACCGGACCCCAGCATTTT.

The V call is TRBV23-1, the J call TRBJ1-5; no clear D. TRBV23-1 has ORF status, its function being uncertain. Trimming pared 2 bases from V and 0 bases from J, leaving 17 bases between. CDR3 length: 18 residues. In nucleotides, the CDR3 is TGCGCCAGCAGTCAAGGAGGGCGGGAGATATATAGCAATCAGCCCCAGCATTTT. It specifies CASSQGGREIYSNQPQHF.

The DNA for the CDR3 is TGTGCCAGCCCCCCCGGGACTGGCTACGAGCAGTACTTC. It yields the protein CASPPGTGYEQYF. The rearrangement uses TRBV28 and TRBJ2-7; a possible D gene is TRBD2 (6 bases). The CDR3 length is 13 residues. V dropped 8 bases and J dropped 3 bases, with 14 bases sitting between them. Germline assignment: CDR1 MDHEN and CDR2 SYDVKM.

The V call is TRBV7-8, the J call TRBJ1-5; TRBD1 might be the D (5 bases). Germline-derived CDR1 and CDR2 are SGHVS and FQNEAQ. Trimming took 3 bases from V and 0 from J, leaving 12 bases between them. The CDR3 is 16 amino acids. CDR3 in DNA: TGTGCCAGCAGCTTGGGACCGCGGGATAGCAATCAGCCCCAGCATTTT. The encoded protein is CASSLGPRDSNQPQHF.

V and J are TRBV28 and TRBJ2-5; D is unclear. Per germline, CDR1 MDHEN and CDR2 SYDVKM. This CDR3 region has 11 residues. Trimming stripped 4 bases from V and 2 bases from J, with 2 bases between. The DNA for the CDR3 is TGTGCCAGCAGTTCACAAGAGACCCAGTACTTC. It codes for CASSSQETQYF. The entire variable domain, with the rest obtained from reference TRBV28 and TRBJ2-5, is as follows: DVKVTQSSRYLVKRTGEKVFLECVQDMDHENMFWYRQDPGLGLRLIYFSYDVKMKEKGDIPEGYSVSREKKERFSLILESASTNQTSMYLCASSSQETQYFGPGTRLLVL.

The genes are TRBV5-1 and TRBJ1-4; TRBD1 matches at 9 bases. The CDR3 covers 20 residues. Germline V gene data show CDR1 as SGHRS and CDR2 as YFSETQ. The ends lost 6 bases at V and 11 bases at J; junction bases unmatched: 29. The CDR3 region is CASTSSGTGSLQGDPEKLFF. CDR3 coding DNA: TGCGCCAGCACCTCTTCAGGGACAGGGTCCCTACAAGGCGACCCTGAGAAACTGTTTTTT. Filled out from reference TRBV5-1 and TRBJ1-4, the complete variable domain reads KAGVTQTPRYLIKTRGQQVTLSCSPISGHRSVSWYQQTPGQGLQFLFEYFSETQRNKGNFPGRFSGRQFSNSRSEMNVSTLELGDSALYLCASTSSGTGSLQGDPEKLFFGSGTQLSVL.

The rearrangement links TRBV2 to TRBJ1-4; D is possibly TRBD1 (6 bases). The germline V and J ends were trimmed by 5 bases and 7 bases, with 11 bases remaining between them. Germline V CDR1 and CDR2: SNHLY, FYNNEI. The CDR3 has 13 amino acids. CDR3 DNA sequence: TGTGCCAGCAGTCTTGGACAGATTGAAAAACTGTTTTTT. Translation: CASSLGQIEKLFF. The full variable domain, with the rest looked up from reference TRBV2 and TRBJ1-4, is EPEVTQTPSHQVTQMGQEVILRCVPISNHLYFYWYRQILGQKVEFLVSFYNNEISEKSEIFDDQFSVERPDGSNFTLKIRSTKLEDSAMYFCASSLGQIEKLFFGSGTQLSVL.

The chain has TRBV7-2 and TRBJ2-7, with a weak D call TRBD1 (6 bases). This CDR3 contains 15 residues. V was trimmed by 5 bases and J by 2 bases, leaving 16 bases between them. The V gene's germline CDR1 is SGHTA and CDR2 FQGNSA. The CDR3 DNA reads as TGTGCCAGCAGCCGAACCGGGACACCGCCCTACGAGCAGTACTTC. Translated: CASSRTGTPPYEQYF.